This TCR beta chain was captured in a study of HIV-infected patients and healthy controls. V gave up 9 bases and J gave up 2 bases, with 13 bases separating them. Germline V gene sequence: CDR1 SGHTA, CDR2 FQGNSA. This CDR3 is built from 14 residues. TCRdb re-analysed the 5' RACE reads in MiXCR, keeping a single row per CDR3 protein. The repertoire has 70,000 or so distinct CDR3 sequences, about 16% of them found once; the top ten carry under 6.5%. The chain couples TRBV7-2 to TRBJ1-4; D gene ambiguous. The material sequenced was CD4+ T cells from blood. This receptor was taken from a human donor in good health. CDR3 residues: CASRAAYTNEKLFF. The CDR3 bases are TGTGCCAGTCGGGCGGCGTACACTAATGAAAAACTGTTTTTT.